The 5 T cell receptor beta chains given below trace back to one sample, sequenced in a study of shared clonotypes between healthy human individuals. Here immunoSEQ multiplex PCR was the method, and the copy in TCRdb shows in-frame clones only, minus some. The table shows about 460,000 clones, with 75% to 80% occurring only once. The specimen sequenced was PBMCs. The receptors were sampled from a woman aged 40 to 50 in good health. Some clones in this sample may be carry-over from other donors' samples.

V is TRBV1 and J is TRBJ2-5; whether TRBD1, the table's D call, matches the DNA was not checked. TRBV1 is assigned pseudogene status. The CDR3 loop spans 16 amino acids. CDR3 nucleotides: TGCACCAGCAGCCAAGGTGACAGGCCCTTACCCGAGACCCAGTACTTC. Its protein is CTSSQGDRPLPETQYF.

This clone was counted once. This chain links TRBV29-1 with TRBJ2-7, with 7 bases matching TRBD1. Germline V gives CDR1 SQVTM, CDR2 ANQGSEA. The CDR3 covers 13 residues. V lost 7 bases and J lost 6; bases outside the gene matches: 12. The CDR3: CSGRSDRVGEQYF. The CDR3 nucleotides read TGCAGCGGCCGATCCGACAGGGTTGGCGAGCAGTACTTC.

V gene TRBV28 combines with J gene TRBJ1-1, with D possibly matching TRBD1 (5 bases). The germline CDR1 and CDR2 sequences are MDHEN and SYDVKM. Trimming took 6 bases from V and 7 from J, leaving 15 bases between them. This CDR3 has 13 amino acids. The CDR3 reads CASSSWGPLEAFF. The CDR3 coding sequence is TGTGCCAGCAGCTCTTGGGGACCTCTTGAAGCTTTCTTT.

The V call is TRBV5-1, the J call TRBJ2-5, with 7 bases that match TRBD1. Per germline, CDR1 SGHRS and CDR2 YFSETQ. V lost 2 bases, J lost 2 bases, and 9 bases stayed unmatched. This CDR3 spans 16 amino acids. The CDR3 DNA is TGCGCCAGCAGCTTAGGTCAGGGGGTGTTGCAAGAGACCCAGTACTTC. It yields the protein CASSLGQGVLQETQYF.

This clone turned up a few times. The genes are TRBV5-6 and TRBJ2-2, with TRBD1 as a possible D gene (5 bases). This CDR3 comprises 14 residues. The V gene lost 2 bases and the J gene lost 8 bases, with 13 bases spanning the gap. The germline V gene has CDR1 SGHDT and CDR2 YYEEEE. This CDR3 is CASSLGRASGELFF. The CDR3 coding sequence is TGTGCCAGCAGCTTAGGCAGGGCCTCGGGGGAGCTGTTTTTT.